This TCR beta chain derives from a study of T cells after yellow fever vaccination. Study background: The authors prepared low-cell-number fractions using SMART-Seq v4 Ultra Low Input. Study results and caveats: Compared with primary, the secondary response was weaker and peaked at day 5, not 15. Just a small share of clonotypes turned up in the CD4 compartment as well as the CD8 compartment.

As to this clonotype: Its matching antigen is unknown.

In making TCR cDNA, 5'RACE template switching added a universal primer site and UMIs to it. TCRdb re-derived calls from the 5' RACE reads in MiXCR, one entry per CDR3 protein. The sample yields just under 600,000 distinct CDR3 sequences, approximately 13% seen once. CDR1 is SQVTM and CDR2 is ANQGSEA in the germline V gene. The CDR3 length is 14 residues. V shed 4 bases and J shed 1 base, with 13 bases lying between them. The gene calls are TRBV29-1 and TRBJ2-5; D ambiguous. This sequence originates from a man aged 25 to 45 who received the YFV17D yellow fever vaccine. Specimen: PBMCs, collected on the day of the yellow fever booster vaccination. As DNA, the CDR3 is TGCAGCGTTGCGGGTAGTTACCGCCAAGAGACCCAGTACTTC. Protein: CSVAGSYRQETQYF. The complete variable domain, with remaining parts taken from reference TRBV29-1 and TRBJ2-5, reads SAVISQKPSRDICQRGTSLTIQCQVDSQVTMMFWYRQQPGQSLTLIATANQGSEATYESGFVIDKFPISRPNLTFSTLTVSNMSPEDSSIYLCSVAGSYRQETQYFGPGTRLLVL.